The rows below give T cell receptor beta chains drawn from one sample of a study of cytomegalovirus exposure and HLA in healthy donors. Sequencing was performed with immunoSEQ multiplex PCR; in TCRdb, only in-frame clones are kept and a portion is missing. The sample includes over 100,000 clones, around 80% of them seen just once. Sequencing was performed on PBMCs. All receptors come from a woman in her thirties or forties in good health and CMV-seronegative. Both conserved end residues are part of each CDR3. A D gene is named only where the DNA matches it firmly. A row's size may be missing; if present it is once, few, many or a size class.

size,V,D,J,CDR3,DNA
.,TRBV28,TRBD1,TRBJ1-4,CASGTGTGNEKLFF,TGTGCCAGCGGAACCGGGACAGGGAACGAAAAACTGTTTTTT
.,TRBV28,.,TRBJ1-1,CASSLIAVEAFF,TGTGCCAGCAGTCTTATTGCGGTAGAAGCTTTCTTT
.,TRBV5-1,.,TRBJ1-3,CASSSDTNSGNTIYF,TGCGCCAGCAGCTCGGACACCAACTCTGGAAACACCATATATTTT
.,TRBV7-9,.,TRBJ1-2,CASSPWTWANYGYTF,TGTGCCAGCAGCCCTTGGACATGGGCCAACTATGGCTACACCTTC
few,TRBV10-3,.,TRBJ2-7,CAIRLSGSYEQYF,TGTGCCATCAGGTTAAGCGGATCCTACGAGCAGTACTTC
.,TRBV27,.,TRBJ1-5,CASTSGRPNQPQHF,TGTGCCAGCACATCAGGGCGTCCTAATCAGCCCCAGCATTTT
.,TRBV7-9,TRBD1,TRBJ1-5,CASSSPGTGVQPQHF,TGTGCCAGCAGCTCCCCCGGGACAGGGGTACAGCCCCAGCATTTT
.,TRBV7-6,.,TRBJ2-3,CASSLSEQGADTQYF,TGTGCCAGCAGCTTAAGCGAGCAGGGCGCAGATACGCAGTATTTT
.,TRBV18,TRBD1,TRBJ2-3,CASSPRGQGEAF,TGTGCCAGCTCACCACGGGGACAGGGGGAAGCTTTT
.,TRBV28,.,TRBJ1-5,CATLGDLGNQPQHF,TGTGCCACCCTAGGGGATTTGGGCAATCAGCCCCAGCATTTT
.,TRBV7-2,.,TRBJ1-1,CASSLERPRNTEAFF,TGTGCCAGCAGCTTAGAGCGGCCAAGGAACACTGAAGCTTTCTTT
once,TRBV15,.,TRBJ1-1,CATSRYRSKMNTEAFF,TGTGCCACCAGCAGATATAGGAGTAAGATGAACACTGAAGCTTTCTTT
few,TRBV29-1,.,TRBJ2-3,CSVDAGTTADTQYF,TGCAGCGTTGACGCCGGGACAACAGCAGATACGCAGTATTTT
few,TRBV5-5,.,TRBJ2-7,CASSSGVLGEQYF,TGTGCCAGCAGCTCAGGGGTCCTCGGCGAGCAGTACTTC
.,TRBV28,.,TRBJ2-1,CASKLGGSYNEQFF,TGTGCCAGCAAACTCGGGGGTTCCTACAATGAGCAGTTCTTC
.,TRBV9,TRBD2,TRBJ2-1,CASSDSGDSYNEQFF,TGTGCCAGCAGTGATAGCGGGGATTCCTACAATGAGCAGTTCTTC
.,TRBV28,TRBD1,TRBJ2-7,CASSFFGQGYEQYF,TGTGCCAGCAGTTTTTTTGGACAGGGCTACGAGCAGTACTTC
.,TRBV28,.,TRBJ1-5,CASYHRVNQPQHF,TGTGCCAGCTACCACAGGGTAAATCAGCCCCAGCATTTT
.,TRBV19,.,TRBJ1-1,CASSIDLMLGTEAFF,TGTGCCAGTAGTATAGATCTTATGCTAGGTACTGAAGCTTTCTTT
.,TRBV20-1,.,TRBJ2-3,CSGKQGDTQYF,TGCAGTGGCAAACAGGGAGATACGCAGTATTTT
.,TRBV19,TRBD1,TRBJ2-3,CASSPGQGFTDTQYF,TGTGCCAGTTCCCCGGGACAGGGATTCACAGATACGCAGTATTTT
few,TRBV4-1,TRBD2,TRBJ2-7,CASSLGLAGAYEQYF,TGCGCCAGCAGCTTGGGACTAGCGGGAGCCTACGAGCAGTACTTC
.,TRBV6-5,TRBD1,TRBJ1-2,CASSPTGDYGYTF,TGTGCCAGCAGTCCGACAGGGGACTATGGCTACACCTTC
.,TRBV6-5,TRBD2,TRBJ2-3,CASSYFLAGTPDTQYF,TGTGCCAGCAGTTACTTCCTAGCGGGAACCCCAGATACGCAGTATTTT
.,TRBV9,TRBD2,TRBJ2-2,CASSVRTGLNTGELFF,TGTGCCAGCAGCGTAAGGACGGGACTAAACACCGGGGAGCTGTTTTTT
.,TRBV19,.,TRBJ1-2,CASSFSQTYGYTF,TGTGCCAGTAGTTTTAGCCAGACCTATGGCTACACCTTC
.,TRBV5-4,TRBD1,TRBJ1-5,CASSLGGQGVGQPQHF,TGTGCCAGCAGCTTGGGGGGACAGGGGGTTGGTCAGCCCCAGCATTTT
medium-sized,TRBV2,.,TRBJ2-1,CASSEARNEQFF,TGTGCCAGCAGTGAAGCGAGGAATGAGCAGTTCTTC
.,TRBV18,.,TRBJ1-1,CASSPPQGKEAFF,TGTGCCAGCTCACCACCCCAGGGGAAAGAAGCTTTCTTT
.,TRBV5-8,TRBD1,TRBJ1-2,CASSPREGANYGYTF,TGTGCCAGCAGCCCCCGAGAGGGGGCGAACTATGGCTACACCTTC
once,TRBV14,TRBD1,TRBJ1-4,CASSQGQGAEKLFF,TGTGCCAGCAGCCAAGGACAGGGGGCCGAAAAACTGTTTTTT
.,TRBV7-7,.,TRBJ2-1,CASSAGRQVSLGEQFF,TGTGCTAGCAGCGCCGGACGACAGGTTTCCCTAGGTGAGCAGTTCTTC
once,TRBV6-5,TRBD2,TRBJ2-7,CASSSLAGFYEQYF,TGTGCCAGCAGTTCCCTAGCGGGGTTCTACGAGCAGTACTTC
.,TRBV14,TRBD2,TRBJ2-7,CASSQLLADSYEQYF,TGTGCCAGCAGCCAACTCCTAGCGGACTCCTACGAGCAGTACTTC
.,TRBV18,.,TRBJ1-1,CASSQSYTEAFF,TGTGCCAGCTCACAATCGTACACTGAAGCTTTCTTT
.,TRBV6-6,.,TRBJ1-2,CASSYSRDSGYTF,TGTGCCAGCAGTTACTCGCGGGACTCTGGCTACACCTTC
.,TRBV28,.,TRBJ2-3,CASSLGGASAHTDTQYF,TGTGCCAGCAGTTTAGGGGGGGCTAGCGCCCACACAGATACGCAGTATTTT
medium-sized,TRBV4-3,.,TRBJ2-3,CASSLRDGTDTQYF,TGCGCCAGCAGCCTTCGGGATGGCACAGATACGCAGTATTTT
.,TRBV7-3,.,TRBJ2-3,CASSLIRGGTDTQYF,TGTGCCAGCAGCTTAATCAGGGGAGGCACAGATACGCAGTATTTT
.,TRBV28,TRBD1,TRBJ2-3,CASSVRQGSLMDTQYF,TGTGCCAGCAGTGTAAGACAGGGATCCTTGATGGATACGCAGTATTTT
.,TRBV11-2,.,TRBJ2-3,CASSFTRLDSTGDTQYF,TGTGCCAGCAGCTTCACCCGGCTCGACAGTACGGGAGATACGCAGTATTTT
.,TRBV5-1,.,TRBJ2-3,CASTQAYTDTQYF,TGCGCCAGCACTCAAGCGTACACAGATACGCAGTATTTT
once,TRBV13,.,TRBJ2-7,CASSLVIDGQYEQYF,TGTGCCAGCAGCTTGGTTATTGATGGGCAGTACGAGCAGTACTTC
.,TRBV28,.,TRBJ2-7,CASSSLEDSVLKFSYEQYF,TGTGCCAGCAGTAGCCTCGAGGACAGTGTATTAAAATTCTCCTACGAGCAGTACTTC
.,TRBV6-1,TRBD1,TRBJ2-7,CASSEAPSTGGLSYEQYF,TGTGCCAGCAGTGAAGCCCCCTCAACAGGGGGTTTATCCTACGAGCAGTACTTC
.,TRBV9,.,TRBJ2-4,CASSGGGQKKNIQYF,TGTGCCAGCAGCGGGGGGGGGCAGAAAAAAAACATTCAGTACTTC
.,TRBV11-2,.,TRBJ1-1,CASSLTQSNTEAFF,TGTGCCAGCAGCTTAACCCAGTCGAACACTGAAGCTTTCTTT
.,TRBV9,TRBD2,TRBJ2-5,CASSGSGSYGETQYF,TGTGCCAGCAGCGGTAGCGGGAGTTACGGAGAGACCCAGTACTTC
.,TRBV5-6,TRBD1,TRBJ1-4,CASSSRQGWEKLFF,TGTGCCAGCAGCTCACGACAGGGATGGGAAAAACTGTTTTTT
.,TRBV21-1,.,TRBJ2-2,CASSKVVGGRGAGELFF,TGTGCCAGCAGCAAAGTGGTCGGGGGACGGGGGGCCGGGGAGCTGTTTTTT
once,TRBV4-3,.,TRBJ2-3,CASSQDGNTDTQYF,TGCGCCAGCAGCCAAGATGGCAACACAGATACGCAGTATTTT
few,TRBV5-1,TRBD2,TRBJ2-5,CASSLPSSGDLNQETQYF,TGCGCCAGCAGCTTGCCGTCTAGCGGGGACTTGAACCAAGAGACCCAGTACTTC
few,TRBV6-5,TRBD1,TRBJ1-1,CASSYDREANEAFF,TGTGCCAGCAGTTACGACAGGGAGGCAAATGAAGCTTTCTTT